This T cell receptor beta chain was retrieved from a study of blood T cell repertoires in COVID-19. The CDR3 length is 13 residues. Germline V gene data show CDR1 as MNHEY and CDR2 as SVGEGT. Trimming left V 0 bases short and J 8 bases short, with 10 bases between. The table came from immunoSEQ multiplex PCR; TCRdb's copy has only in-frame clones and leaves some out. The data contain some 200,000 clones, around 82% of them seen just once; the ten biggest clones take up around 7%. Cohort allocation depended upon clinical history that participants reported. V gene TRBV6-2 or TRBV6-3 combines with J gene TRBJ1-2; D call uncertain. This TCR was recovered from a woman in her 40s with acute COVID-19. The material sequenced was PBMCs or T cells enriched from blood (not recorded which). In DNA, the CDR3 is TGTGCCAGCAGTTACTCAGAGCCCCGCGGCTACACCTTC. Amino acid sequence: CASSYSEPRGYTF.